This note documents a single T cell receptor (beta chain) sequence. This clonotype was found many times. The antigen it recognizes is unknown. No base quality information exists; no much larger clone differs at one position. The treatment or condition label, read with the paper, signifies: alpha-CD19 control bispecific (anti-CD19 x anti-CD3). T cells were expanded from blood mononuclear cells for around three days with either the anti-CD3 antibody OKT3 or CD3/CD28 Dynabeads. Anti-CD19 bispecific antibody cocultures served as comparators for TRBV sequencing; in separate killing assays, anti-CD19 had no effect on Jurkat or HPB-ALL cells. The expanded T cells were grown in RPMI 1640 containing roughly 10% fetal bovine serum, recombinant human IL-2 (around 91 IU/ml) and IL-7 (about 5 ng/ml). Each coculture contained about 50,000 normal T cells, about 50,000 target cells and bispecific antibody in approximately 92 ul and was incubated for around 18 hours at 37 degrees C. Each bispecific antibody was composed of two single-chain variable fragments, which were expressed in a single-chain diabody format with a His tag. Effector T cells were obtained from healthy human donors, and peripheral blood mononuclear cells were isolated from leukapheresis samples by Ficoll density gradient centrifugation.

These data come from a study of beta chain bispecific antibodies for T cell cancers (dated by TCRdb to the early 2020s). About the full investigation: T cells from healthy donors were cocultured with T cell leukemia lines in the presence of bispecific antibodies, after which the depletion of each TRBV family was measured by TRBV sequencing of the surviving cells. Surface TRBV12 (TRBV12-3) was expressed on Jurkat cells, and surface TRBV5-5 was expressed on HPB-ALL cells.

Libraries incorporated unique molecular identifier barcodes, which were used to quantify clonotypes. Qiagen AllPrep DNA/RNA Micro kits were used to isolate total RNA, and an Agilent TapeStation was used to check RNA quality. TCR beta libraries were constructed by 5' RACE, in which cDNA synthesis was followed by two PCR steps with TCR beta constant-region gene-specific primers. An Illumina MiSeq platform was used to sequence the TCR beta libraries. On the study's bioinformatics: MIGEC, MiXCR and VDJtools were used for read processing. The frequency of each clonotype was calculated as the fraction of all unique molecular identifiers in the sample that belonged to that clonotype. Nonfunctional TRBV genes classified in IMGT as pseudogenes or open reading frames, such as TRBV1, TRBV12-1 and TRBV21, were excluded. TCRdb trimmed the raw reads at Q25, called clones with MiXCR and kept productive beta chains. All rows with the same CDR3 protein become a single entry with the most common DNA and genes. The V and J calls come from TCRdb's annotation, not from the publication. The sample table shows 7,500 to 10,000 distinct CDR3 sequences, and roughly 2.4% are seen once. Approximately 70% of the sample is taken by the ten largest.

Beyond this particular receptor, the publication reports: Each sequenced sample mixed leukemia cell line cells with normal T cells, and most targeted TRBV signal came from the leukemia cells rather than normal T cells. Compared with anti-CD19, anti-TRBV5-5 exposure reduced TRBV5-5 signal by almost 99% and the closely related TRBV5-6 by around 92%. Relative to anti-CD19, the TRBV12-3 share of total TRBV signal was reduced by 98.9% after anti-TRBV12 exposure, whereas a nonsignificant roughly 36% decrease was observed for TRBV12-4. Cross-reactivity of the anti-TRBV5-5 antibody with TRBV5-6 was attributed to high sequence similarity between the two genes.

The CDR3 covers 14 residues, taking in both the cysteine and the phenylalanine. Only CDR3 DNA is held: 42 bases, read in frame from base 1. Cut back by 2 bases and 4 bases, the V and J ends lie 10 bases apart. Looking up the germline V gene yields CDR1 SGHAT and CDR2 FQNNGV. The receptor was derived from a human donor in good health. Some clones in this sample may be carry-over from other donors' samples. The V gene is TRBV11-2 and the J gene is TRBJ2-3; the D gene is perhaps TRBD1 or TRBD2, as each covers 6 bases. This specimen consisted of T cells from a healthy donor cultured with Jurkat leukemia cells, obtained from a culture containing an anti-CD19 bispecific antibody. The base sequence is TGTGCCAGCAGCTTACAGGGGAGGCCAGATACGCAGTATTTT. Its translation reads: CASSLQGRPDTQYF.